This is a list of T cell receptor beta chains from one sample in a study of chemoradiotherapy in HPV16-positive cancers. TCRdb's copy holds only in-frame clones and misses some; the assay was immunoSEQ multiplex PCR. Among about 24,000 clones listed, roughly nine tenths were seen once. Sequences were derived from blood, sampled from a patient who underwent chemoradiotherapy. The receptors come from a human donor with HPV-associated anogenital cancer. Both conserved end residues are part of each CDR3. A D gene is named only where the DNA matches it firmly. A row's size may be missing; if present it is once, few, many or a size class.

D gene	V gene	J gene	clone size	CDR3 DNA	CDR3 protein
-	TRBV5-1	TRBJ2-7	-	TGCGCCAGCAGCTCTTTAAACTCCTACGAGCAGTACTTC	CASSSLNSYEQYF
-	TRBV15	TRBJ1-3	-	TGTGCCACCAGCAGAGAAAGGCTTTCTGGAAGCACCATATATTTT	CATSRERLSGSTIYF
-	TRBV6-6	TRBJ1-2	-	TGTGCCAGCAGTTCCTTTACAGGGACCGACTTC	CASSSFTGTDF
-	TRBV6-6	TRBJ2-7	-	TGTGCCAGCAGTTACGGAGGTCGGGGCTACGAGCAGTACTTC	CASSYGGRGYEQYF
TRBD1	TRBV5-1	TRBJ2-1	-	TGCGCCAGCAGCTTGGAAGGGACAGGGGTGAGTGAGCAGTTCTTC	CASSLEGTGVSEQFF
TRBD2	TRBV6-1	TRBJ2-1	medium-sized	TGTGCCAGCAGTGACGGAGCTAGCGGGTCCGATGAGCAGTTCTTC	CASSDGASGSDEQFF
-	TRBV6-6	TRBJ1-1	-	TGTGCCAGCAGTAAAAACACTGAAGCTTTCTTT	CASSKNTEAFF
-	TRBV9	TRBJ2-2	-	TGTGCCAGCAGCGTGGATCCCAACACCGGGGAGCTGTTTTTT	CASSVDPNTGELFF
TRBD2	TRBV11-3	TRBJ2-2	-	TGTGCCAGCAGCTTAGATCGGTGGGGGACTAGCGAAATTATCGGGGAGCTGTTTTTT	CASSLDRWGTSEIIGELFF
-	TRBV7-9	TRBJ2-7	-	TGTGCCAGCAGCCACACGGGACTCCCCTACGAGCAGTACTTC	CASSHTGLPYEQYF
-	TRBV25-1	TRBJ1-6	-	TGTGCCAGCAGTGTGCAGGGCTATAATTCACCCCTCCACTTT	CASSVQGYNSPLHF
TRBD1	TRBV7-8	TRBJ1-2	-	TGTGCCAGCAGCCCAATCGAAACAGGGGGTAAAGATGGCTACACCTTC	CASSPIETGGKDGYTF
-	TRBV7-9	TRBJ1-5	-	TGTGCCAGCAGCTCTCTAGCGGGTGCAGGGGCGACTAATCAGCCCCAGCATTTT	CASSSLAGAGATNQPQHF
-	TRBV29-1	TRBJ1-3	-	TGCAGCGTTGGAGGGCAGGGTGACACCATATATTTT	CSVGGQGDTIYF
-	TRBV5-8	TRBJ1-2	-	TGTGCCAGCAGCTTGGAACCAGGGCATGCTTCCCATGGCTACACCTTC	CASSLEPGHASHGYTF
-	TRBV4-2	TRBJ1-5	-	TGTGCCAGCAGCCAGAGGGGGGGAGCGAGCAATCAGCCCCAGCATTTT	CASSQRGGASNQPQHF
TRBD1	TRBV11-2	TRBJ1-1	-	TGTGCCAGCAGCCTTGACAGGGGGACTGAAGCTTTCTTT	CASSLDRGTEAFF
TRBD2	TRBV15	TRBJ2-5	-	TGTGCCACCAGCAGTGGGGGGGGGACTAGCCAAGAGACCCAGTACTTC	CATSSGGGTSQETQYF